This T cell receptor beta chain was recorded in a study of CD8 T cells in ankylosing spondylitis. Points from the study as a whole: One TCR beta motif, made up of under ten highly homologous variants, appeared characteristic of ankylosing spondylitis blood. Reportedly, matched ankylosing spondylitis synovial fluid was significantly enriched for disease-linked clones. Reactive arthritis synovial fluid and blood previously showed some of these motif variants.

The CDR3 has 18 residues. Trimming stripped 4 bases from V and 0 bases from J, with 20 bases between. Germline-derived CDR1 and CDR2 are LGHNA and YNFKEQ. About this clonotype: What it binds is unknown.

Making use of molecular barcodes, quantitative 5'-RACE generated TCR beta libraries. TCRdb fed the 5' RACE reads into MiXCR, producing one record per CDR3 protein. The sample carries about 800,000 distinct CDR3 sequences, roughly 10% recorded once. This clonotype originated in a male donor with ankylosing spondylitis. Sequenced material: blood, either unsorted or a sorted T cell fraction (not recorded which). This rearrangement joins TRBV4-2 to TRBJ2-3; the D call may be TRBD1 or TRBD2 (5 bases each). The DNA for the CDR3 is TGTGCCAGCAGCCGGGACGTCACACTGGGAGATAGCACAGATACGCAGTATTTT. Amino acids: CASSRDVTLGDSTDTQYF.